The rows below give T cell receptor beta chains drawn from one sample of a study of T cells in Graves' hyperthyroidism and ophthalmopathy. TCRdb itself ran the multiplex PCR reads through MiXCR, one entry per CDR3 protein. The sample lists about 700,000 distinct CDR3 sequences; around 15% were seen once. Sequencing was performed on blood. The receptors were gathered from a young woman with Graves' hyperthyroidism. CDR3s include the opening cysteine and the closing phenylalanine or tryptophan. The D gene is left open where the match is weak. For some rows the clone size is stated as once, few or many, or as a class when expanded; others skip it.

>many|TRBV3-1|TRBJ2-7|-
CASSRAPKYEQYF
TGTGCCAGCAGCAGGGCACCAAAATACGAGCAGTACTTC
>few|TRBV20-1|TRBJ2-3|TRBD2
CSASFSTGGLTDTQYF
TGCAGTGCTAGCTTTTCCACGGGGGGGCTTACAGATACGCAGTATTTT
>many|TRBV30|TRBJ1-2|-
CAWSSTRGPINYGYTF
TGTGCCTGGAGTTCCACCAGGGGCCCGATTAACTATGGCTACACCTTC
>many|TRBV20-1|TRBJ2-1|TRBD1
CSATCATGECWNEQFF
TGCAGTGCCACGTGCGCTACAGGGGAGTGTTGGAATGAGCAGTTCTTC
>many|TRBV2|TRBJ1-3|-
CASSFTLGSGNTIYF
TGTGCCAGCAGTTTTACCTTGGGATCGGGAAACACCATATATTTT
>few|TRBV5-1|TRBJ2-4|-
CASSFSSVSGGIQYF
TGCGCCAGCAGCTTTTCGTCGGTTTCGGGTGGCATTCAGTACTTC
>-|TRBV19|TRBJ2-1|TRBD2
CASTLAGGPGNEQFF
TGTGCCAGTACCTTAGCGGGAGGGCCGGGGAATGAGCAGTTCTTC
>many|TRBV7-8|TRBJ2-7|TRBD2
CASSSTRTSGRSGPEQYF
TGTGCCAGCAGCTCCACCCGGACTAGCGGGAGATCTGGTCCCGAGCAGTACTTC
>few|TRBV7-9|TRBJ2-5|-
CASSSAGSQYF
TGTGCCAGCAGCTCCGCCGGCAGCCAGTACTTC
>few|TRBV24-1|TRBJ2-7|TRBD1
CATSRGRGRDEQYF
TGTGCCACCAGTCGGGGCAGGGGGCGAGACGAGCAGTACTTC
>-|TRBV24-1|TRBJ2-1|TRBD2
CATSDTSEPPDEQFF
TGTGCCACCAGTGATACTAGCGAACCTCCGGATGAGCAGTTCTTC
>-|TRBV29-1|TRBJ2-3|-
CSVKGRLTDTQYF
TGCAGCGTAAAAGGGCGACTCACAGATACGCAGTATTTT
>few|TRBV6-1|TRBJ1-5|-
CASIAGAGANQPQHF
TGTGCCAGCATAGCGGGGGCGGGAGCCAATCAGCCCCAGCATTTT
>many|TRBV28|TRBJ2-7|TRBD1
CASSLGQGRREQYF
TGTGCCAGCAGCCTCGGACAGGGGAGGCGCGAGCAGTACTTC
>many|TRBV6-6|TRBJ2-3|-
CASSFTSQVGWTDTQYF
TGTGCCAGCAGTTTTACTAGCCAGGTTGGATGGACAGATACGCAGTATTTT
>many|TRBV20-1|TRBJ2-7|-
CSARDSGGPISYEQYF
TGCAGTGCTAGAGATTCCGGGGGCCCGATCTCCTACGAGCAGTACTTC
>-|TRBV4-3|TRBJ1-2|-
CASSQDWAGGYTF
TGCGCCAGCAGCCAAGATTGGGCGGGTGGCTACACCTTC
>many|TRBV6-5|TRBJ2-7|TRBD2
CASSRDYGMYEQYF
TGTGCCAGCAGCCGGGACTACGGAATGTACGAGCAGTACTTC
>few|TRBV6-5|TRBJ2-3|TRBD1
CASRRDRDRAADTQYF
TGTGCCAGCAGACGGGACAGGGATAGAGCAGCAGATACGCAGTATTTT
>many|TRBV5-1|TRBJ2-1|TRBD1
CASSLVAGTGSNNEQFF
TGCGCCAGCAGCTTGGTGGCCGGGACAGGGTCAAACAATGAGCAGTTCTTC
>many|TRBV6-1|TRBJ2-5|TRBD1
CASSPGTGVVETQYF
TGTGCCAGCAGTCCCGGGACAGGGGTGGTGGAGACCCAGTACTTC
>many|TRBV7-2|TRBJ2-3|TRBD2
CASSPHLSGTGDTQYF
TGTGCCAGCAGCCCGCATTTGAGCGGGACTGGAGATACGCAGTATTTT
>many|TRBV30|TRBJ2-3|TRBD2
CAWSGGRLAGGSDTQYF
TGTGCCTGGAGTGGGGGAAGACTAGCGGGAGGGTCGGATACGCAGTATTTT
>many|TRBV27|TRBJ2-5|-
CASRATGTGETQYF
TGTGCCAGCAGAGCCACCGGGACGGGCGAGACCCAGTACTTC
>-|TRBV10-3|TRBJ2-7|-
CAIRGDSYEQYF
TGTGCCATCAGGGGGGATTCCTACGAGCAGTACTTC
>many|TRBV7-3|TRBJ2-3|-
CASSQKRTSTDTQYF
TGTGCCAGCAGCCAAAAGCGTACCAGCACAGATACGCAGTATTTT
>few|TRBV12-5|TRBJ2-1|TRBD2
CASGLAVTSGRPNEQFF
TGTGCTAGTGGTTTGGCCGTGACTAGCGGGAGACCTAATGAGCAGTTCTTC
>many|TRBV30|TRBJ2-7|-
CAWSVPGRSYEQYF
TGTGCCTGGAGTGTACCTGGCAGATCCTACGAGCAGTACTTC
>many|TRBV7-9|TRBJ2-5|-
CASSVVPQGFETQYF
TGTGCCAGCAGCGTGGTGCCTCAGGGGTTCGAGACCCAGTACTTC
>many|TRBV20-1|TRBJ1-1|-
CSALNPWGIEAFF
TGCAGTGCTCTAAATCCATGGGGGATTGAAGCTTTCTTT
>-|TRBV5-1|TRBJ1-1|TRBD1
CASSLWTGSEAFF
TGCGCCAGCAGCTTATGGACAGGGTCTGAAGCTTTCTTT
>many|TRBV12-3/TRBV12-4|TRBJ1-1|-
CASTLDGNTEAFF
TGTGCCAGCACCTTGGACGGGAACACTGAAGCTTTCTTT
>-|TRBV12-3/TRBV12-4|TRBJ1-5|-
CASSLRRGARQPQHF
TGTGCCAGCAGTTTGAGGAGGGGTGCTAGGCAGCCCCAGCATTTT
>-|TRBV7-9|TRBJ2-5|TRBD1
CASSQGQGFGTQYF
TGTGCCAGCAGTCAGGGACAGGGATTTGGGACCCAGTACTTC
>few|TRBV29-1|TRBJ2-1|-
CSTPGRSSYNEQFF
TGCAGCACCCCAGGACGGAGCTCCTACAATGAGCAGTTCTTC
>-|TRBV2|TRBJ2-1|TRBD2
CASSDGYWVAGNPRDEQFF
TGTGCCAGCAGTGACGGTTATTGGGTAGCGGGAAATCCTAGGGATGAGCAGTTCTTC
>few|TRBV14|TRBJ1-6|-
CASSLTGVDSPLHF
TGTGCCAGCAGCCTGACAGGCGTTGATTCACCCCTCCACTTT
>few|TRBV20-1|TRBJ2-2|TRBD2
CSARDLRELATGELFF
TGCAGTGCTAGAGATCTTCGGGAACTAGCGACCGGGGAGCTGTTTTTT
>many|TRBV12-3/TRBV12-4|TRBJ1-2|-
CASSSRQAPNYGYTF
TGTGCCAGCAGTTCGAGACAGGCTCCTAACTATGGCTACACCTTC
>-|TRBV7-6|TRBJ2-1|TRBD2
CASSLTRGSGRGYNEQFF
TGTGCCAGCAGCTTAACCCGGGGTAGCGGGAGAGGGTACAATGAGCAGTTCTTC
>-|TRBV4-3|TRBJ2-1|-
CASSQDWDWTNNEQFF
TGCGCCAGCAGCCAAGATTGGGACTGGACCAACAATGAGCAGTTCTTC
>many|TRBV6-5|TRBJ1-2|-
CASSYGSARNYGYTF
TGTGCCAGCAGTTACGGGTCGGCCCGTAACTATGGCTACACCTTC
>-|TRBV28|TRBJ1-6|-
CASSPLDVNYNSPLHF
TGTGCCAGCAGTCCCTTGGACGTAAATTATAATTCACCCCTCCACTTT
>few|TRBV5-1|TRBJ2-7|TRBD2
CASSPRGLAGADLYEQYF
TGCGCCAGCAGCCCCCGAGGACTAGCGGGAGCCGACCTCTACGAGCAGTACTTC
>-|TRBV7-6|TRBJ2-5|TRBD1
CASSFGQGGTQYF
TGTGCCAGCAGCTTCGGACAGGGCGGGACCCAGTACTTC
>many|TRBV18|TRBJ1-5|-
CASSPPGDNQPQHF
TGTGCCAGCTCACCACCGGGGGACAATCAGCCCCAGCATTTT
>-|TRBV15|TRBJ1-3|TRBD1
CATSGTVFPDNTIYF
TGTGCCACCAGCGGGACAGTATTTCCAGACAACACCATATATTTT
>once|TRBV20-1|TRBJ2-7|-
CSARVTNNEQYF
TGCAGTGCTCGGGTAACAAACAATGAGCAGTACTTC
>few|TRBV27|TRBJ2-3|TRBD2
CASRRLAGIGTDTQYF
TGTGCCAGCAGACGACTAGCGGGAATCGGGACAGATACGCAGTATTTT
>-|TRBV6-4|TRBJ2-7|-
CASLDSDYEQYF
TGTGCCAGCTTGGACAGCGACTACGAGCAGTACTTC
>many|TRBV24-1|TRBJ2-1|-
CATSAGRDRDEQFF
TGTGCCACCAGTGCTGGCAGGGATAGGGATGAGCAGTTCTTC
>few|TRBV6-1|TRBJ1-2|-
CASSTGSDYGYTF
TGTGCCAGCAGTACAGGGTCGGACTATGGCTACACCTTC
>many|TRBV20-1|TRBJ2-3|-
CSELGRHTDTQYF
TGCAGTGAACTGGGGCGTCACACAGATACGCAGTATTTT
>few|TRBV30|TRBJ2-2|-
CAWSEWTGELFF
TGTGCCTGGAGTGAGTGGACCGGGGAGCTGTTTTTT
>-|TRBV27|TRBJ2-2|-
CASRGRRGIAGELFF
TGTGCCAGCCGGGGACGTAGGGGGATCGCCGGGGAGCTGTTTTTT